This TCR beta chain stems from a study of shared clonotypes between healthy human individuals. In the study overall: Donors were a couple of women and a few men aged 18 to 49.

The V segment lost 0 bases and the J segment 0 bases; nucleotides outside the gene matches: 6. The CDR3 length is 16 residues. Looked up from germline, CDR1 is SQVTM and CDR2 is ANQGSEA. Several immunoSEQ 96-well plates shared each subset's DNA, each plate a replicate. Generated by immunoSEQ multiplex PCR, the TCRdb table keeps only in-frame clones and is missing some. The sample lists about 680,000 clones, 92% occurring once. Terminally differentiated effector memory CD45RA+ cells were excluded from the naive CD8 cells, which were CD45RO-negative and positively selected for CCR7. Those who donated were healthy HIV-negative adults, with no recent acute infections or vaccinations reported. A note on this clone: Its target is not known.

Findings and caveats of the study: Clonotype sharing among the donors was expected to vary with sequencing depth.

This receptor was identified in a man between 25 and 39 years old in good health. This chain joins TRBV29-1 and TRBJ2-3; 7 positions match TRBD2. Input material: naive CD8+ T cells sorted from blood. CDR3 amino acids: CSVEEPLAASTDTQYF. The CDR3 nucleotides read TGCAGCGTTGAAGAACCCCTAGCGGCGAGCACAGATACGCAGTATTTT.